The sample holds a few counts of the clone carrying this T cell receptor beta chain. The antigen remains undetermined. The sample is drawn from a study of T cell repertoires in cytomegalovirus infection. The wider study: As its CMV epitopes, the study selected recently identified HLA-C-restricted and well-studied HLA-B-restricted targets. It was the public TCR beta signatures that indicated both CMV infection and matching HLA type.

TCRdb independently ran MiXCR on the reads; one entry per CDR3 protein. The sample contains roughly 80,000 distinct CDR3 sequences, 20% to 30% of which appear only once. The study, taken as a whole, reports: Public TCR beta family frequency separated CMV-and-HLA carriers, including in an independent cohort. HLA-C-restricted, CMV-specific TCR beta clonotypes were dominant ex vivo.

Trimming shortened V by 5 bases and J by 7 bases, and 12 bases separated the two germline ends. Germline V gene lookup returns CDR1 SEHNR and CDR2 FQNEAQ (reference sequence). CDR3 length: 12 residues. V usage is TRBV7-9 and J usage is TRBJ2-7, with a tentative D call TRBD1 (6 bases). The sequence was collected from a human donor in good health (CMV status not recorded). Some clones in this sample may be carry-over from other donors' samples. This specimen consisted of CD8+ T cells from cultured PBMCs, obtained from culture after CMV antigen stimulation. CDR3 bases: TGTGCCAGCAGCGACCAGGGGCGGGAGCAGTACTTC. Translated: CASSDQGREQYF.